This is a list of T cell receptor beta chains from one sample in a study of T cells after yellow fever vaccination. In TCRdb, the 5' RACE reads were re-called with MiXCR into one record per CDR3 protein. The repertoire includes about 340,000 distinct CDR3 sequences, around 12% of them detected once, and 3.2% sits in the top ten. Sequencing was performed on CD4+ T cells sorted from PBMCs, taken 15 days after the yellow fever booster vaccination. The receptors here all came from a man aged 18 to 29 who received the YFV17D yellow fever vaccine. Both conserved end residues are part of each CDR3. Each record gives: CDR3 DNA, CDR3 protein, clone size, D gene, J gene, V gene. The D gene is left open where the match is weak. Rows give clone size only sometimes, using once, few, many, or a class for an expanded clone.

CDR3nt: TGTGCCAGCAGTTACTCGCTACCAGGGTTTTCTGGGGCCAACGTCCTGACTTTC; CDR3aa: CASSYSLPGFSGANVLTF; abundance: few; d_gene: -; j_gene: TRBJ2-6; v_gene: TRBV6-5
CDR3nt: TGCAGTGCTAGAGATGACGGGACCCCTAGCACAGATACGCAGTATTTT; CDR3aa: CSARDDGTPSTDTQYF; abundance: few; d_gene: -; j_gene: TRBJ2-3; v_gene: TRBV20-1
CDR3nt: TGTGCCATCTCCATCCGCGGACTAGCGGGGGGGCCGGAGACCCAGTACTTC; CDR3aa: CAISIRGLAGGPETQYF; abundance: -; d_gene: TRBD2; j_gene: TRBJ2-5; v_gene: TRBV10-3
CDR3nt: TGCGCCAGCAGAAACAGGGCCTATAATTCACCCCTCCACTTT; CDR3aa: CASRNRAYNSPLHF; abundance: -; d_gene: -; j_gene: TRBJ1-6; v_gene: TRBV10-2
CDR3nt: TGTGCCAGCAGTTTGACCAGGTCACTCTACGAGCAGTACTTC; CDR3aa: CASSLTRSLYEQYF; abundance: few; d_gene: -; j_gene: TRBJ2-7; v_gene: TRBV12-3/TRBV12-4
CDR3nt: TGTGCCAGCAGTTTATGGATTAACTATGGCTACACCTTC; CDR3aa: CASSLWINYGYTF; abundance: -; d_gene: -; j_gene: TRBJ1-2; v_gene: TRBV7-2
CDR3nt: TGTGCCAGCAGTTTTTATAGCACTGAAGCTTTCTTT; CDR3aa: CASSFYSTEAFF; abundance: -; d_gene: -; j_gene: TRBJ1-1; v_gene: TRBV12-3/TRBV12-4
CDR3nt: TGCGCCAGCAGCCAAGAAAGACTGAACACCGGGGAGCTGTTTTTT; CDR3aa: CASSQERLNTGELFF; abundance: few; d_gene: -; j_gene: TRBJ2-2; v_gene: TRBV4-3
CDR3nt: TGCGCCAGCAGCCAAGATTTGAGGGTCACTGAAGCTTTCTTT; CDR3aa: CASSQDLRVTEAFF; abundance: -; d_gene: -; j_gene: TRBJ1-1; v_gene: TRBV4-3
CDR3nt: TGTGCCAGCAGCCATCAGGGGGAAGAGCAGTTCTTC; CDR3aa: CASSHQGEEQFF; abundance: -; d_gene: TRBD1; j_gene: TRBJ2-1; v_gene: TRBV3-1
CDR3nt: TGTGCCAGCAGCTTGACAGATACTAATGAAAAACTGTTTTTT; CDR3aa: CASSLTDTNEKLFF; abundance: few; d_gene: -; j_gene: TRBJ1-4; v_gene: TRBV7-9
CDR3nt: TGTGCCAGCAGCTCGAGTTGGAATGAGCAGTTCTTC; CDR3aa: CASSSSWNEQFF; abundance: few; d_gene: -; j_gene: TRBJ2-1; v_gene: TRBV7-9
CDR3nt: TGTGCCAGCAGCTTGGGGACTACGGAGACCCAGTACTTC; CDR3aa: CASSLGTTETQYF; abundance: once; d_gene: -; j_gene: TRBJ2-5; v_gene: TRBV5-4
CDR3nt: TGTGCCACCAGCAGAGAGATGGCCTCCTACAATGAGCAGTTCTTC; CDR3aa: CATSREMASYNEQFF; abundance: -; d_gene: -; j_gene: TRBJ2-1; v_gene: TRBV15
CDR3nt: TGTGCCAGCAGTTTGGGTGAGCAGTTCTTC; CDR3aa: CASSLGEQFF; abundance: many; d_gene: -; j_gene: TRBJ2-1; v_gene: TRBV12-3/TRBV12-4
CDR3nt: TGTGCCAGCGGGTTGGGGGAGCTGTTTTTT; CDR3aa: CASGLGELFF; abundance: many; d_gene: -; j_gene: TRBJ2-2; v_gene: TRBV27
CDR3nt: TGTGCCAGCAGTGAATATTCGGGGACAGATACGCAGTATTTT; CDR3aa: CASSEYSGTDTQYF; abundance: few; d_gene: -; j_gene: TRBJ2-3; v_gene: TRBV6-1
CDR3nt: TGTGCCAGTCACCGACAGTTGGACGCCTACGAGCAGTACTTC; CDR3aa: CASHRQLDAYEQYF; abundance: few; d_gene: -; j_gene: TRBJ2-7; v_gene: TRBV6-2/TRBV6-3
CDR3nt: TGTGCCAGCAGCTTAGCGGGGCACCGGCTGCGAGAGACCCAGTACTTC; CDR3aa: CASSLAGHRLRETQYF; abundance: few; d_gene: -; j_gene: TRBJ2-5; v_gene: TRBV7-8
CDR3nt: TGTGCCAGCAGCCCACAGGGAGGGGGCGAGCAGTACTTC; CDR3aa: CASSPQGGGEQYF; abundance: -; d_gene: -; j_gene: TRBJ2-7; v_gene: TRBV7-2
CDR3nt: TGTGCCAGCTCACGCTCGACAGGGGGCGATTACGAGCAGTACTTC; CDR3aa: CASSRSTGGDYEQYF; abundance: few; d_gene: TRBD1; j_gene: TRBJ2-7; v_gene: TRBV18
CDR3nt: TGTGCCAGCAGCCCGGACAGGGGAGCTTTCTTT; CDR3aa: CASSPDRGAFF; abundance: few; d_gene: TRBD1; j_gene: TRBJ1-1; v_gene: TRBV12-3/TRBV12-4
CDR3nt: TGCAGTGCTCCCGGGACAGCCCCTCGGGATACGCAGTATTTT; CDR3aa: CSAPGTAPRDTQYF; abundance: -; d_gene: TRBD1; j_gene: TRBJ2-3; v_gene: TRBV20-1
CDR3nt: TGCAGTGCTAGAGGGTGGGCAGGGGATCAGCCCCAGCATTTT; CDR3aa: CSARGWAGDQPQHF; abundance: few; d_gene: -; j_gene: TRBJ1-5; v_gene: TRBV20-1
CDR3nt: TGTGCCAGCAGTGAACAATCCAGGAAGGGGGATACGCAGTATTTT; CDR3aa: CASSEQSRKGDTQYF; abundance: -; d_gene: -; j_gene: TRBJ2-3; v_gene: TRBV2
CDR3nt: TGTGCCAGCAGCTTGGGAGGAATAGGAACTAATGAAAAACTGTTTTTT; CDR3aa: CASSLGGIGTNEKLFF; abundance: few; d_gene: -; j_gene: TRBJ1-4; v_gene: TRBV5-4
CDR3nt: TGTGCCAGCAGTGTTCCGGGACTAGCGGGGGGCCCGGGAGAGACCCAGTACTTC; CDR3aa: CASSVPGLAGGPGETQYF; abundance: -; d_gene: TRBD2; j_gene: TRBJ2-5; v_gene: TRBV25-1
CDR3nt: TGCGCCAGCAGCCGCGGGACAGGGACCACGCCGCGTGCTGAAGCTTTCTTT; CDR3aa: CASSRGTGTTPRAEAFF; abundance: -; d_gene: TRBD1; j_gene: TRBJ1-1; v_gene: TRBV4-1
CDR3nt: TGTGCCAGCAGAGCCGGGACAGGGACGTATCAGCCCCAGCATTTT; CDR3aa: CASRAGTGTYQPQHF; abundance: -; d_gene: TRBD1; j_gene: TRBJ1-5; v_gene: TRBV28
CDR3nt: TGCAGCGCGTCGGACAGGGATCAGCCCCAGCATTTT; CDR3aa: CSASDRDQPQHF; abundance: -; d_gene: TRBD1; j_gene: TRBJ1-5; v_gene: TRBV29-1
CDR3nt: TGTGCCAGCAGCCACGGGGGAGGACCATATGGCTACACCTTC; CDR3aa: CASSHGGGPYGYTF; abundance: few; d_gene: -; j_gene: TRBJ1-2; v_gene: TRBV6-5
CDR3nt: TGCAGTGCGGGCAGCGTGGACACTGAAGCTTTCTTT; CDR3aa: CSAGSVDTEAFF; abundance: few; d_gene: -; j_gene: TRBJ1-1; v_gene: TRBV20-1
CDR3nt: TGCGCCAGCAGCCCCCTAGCGGGGGGCCAAAATGAGCAGTTCTTC; CDR3aa: CASSPLAGGQNEQFF; abundance: many; d_gene: TRBD2; j_gene: TRBJ2-1; v_gene: TRBV5-1
CDR3nt: TGTGCCAGCAGACAAAACCGGGACAGAGGGGCTGAAGCTTTCTTT; CDR3aa: CASRQNRDRGAEAFF; abundance: -; d_gene: TRBD1; j_gene: TRBJ1-1; v_gene: TRBV7-2
CDR3nt: TGTGCCAGCAGCCAAGAACCCGCAGGGACAACTAATGAAAAACTGTTTTTT; CDR3aa: CASSQEPAGTTNEKLFF; abundance: -; d_gene: -; j_gene: TRBJ1-4; v_gene: TRBV4-2
CDR3nt: TGTGCCAGCAGTCCGCTCAGGGGTTCGGCCGATGGCTACACCTTC; CDR3aa: CASSPLRGSADGYTF; abundance: few; d_gene: -; j_gene: TRBJ1-2; v_gene: TRBV27
CDR3nt: TGTGCCAGCAGCGACCCCGACAGGGGGGTGAACCAAGAGACCCAGTACTTC; CDR3aa: CASSDPDRGVNQETQYF; abundance: many; d_gene: TRBD1; j_gene: TRBJ2-5; v_gene: TRBV9
CDR3nt: TGTGCCAGCAGTGTACAGGGATCCCTTAATTCACCCCTCCACTTT; CDR3aa: CASSVQGSLNSPLHF; abundance: few; d_gene: -; j_gene: TRBJ1-6; v_gene: TRBV12-3/TRBV12-4
CDR3nt: TGTGCCAGCAGTTACCAGCGGGGGGGCCTGACAGATACGCAGTATTTT; CDR3aa: CASSYQRGGLTDTQYF; abundance: -; d_gene: TRBD2; j_gene: TRBJ2-3; v_gene: TRBV6-6
CDR3nt: TGTGCCAGCAGCCCAGCCCCGGAGGGGCTCTTCCCTGAAGCTTTCTTT; CDR3aa: CASSPAPEGLFPEAFF; abundance: -; d_gene: -; j_gene: TRBJ1-1; v_gene: TRBV9
CDR3nt: TGTGCCAGCAGGGAATCCGGGACGGCCCAACTTACGCAGTATTTT; CDR3aa: CASRESGTAQLTQYF; abundance: once; d_gene: -; j_gene: TRBJ2-3; v_gene: TRBV6-5
CDR3nt: TGCGCCAGCAGCTTGACAACCACTAACTATGGCTACACCTTC; CDR3aa: CASSLTTTNYGYTF; abundance: many; d_gene: -; j_gene: TRBJ1-2; v_gene: TRBV5-1
CDR3nt: TGTGCCGGGGGGGGAAGACACAATGAGCAGTTCTTC; CDR3aa: CAGGGRHNEQFF; abundance: -; d_gene: TRBD2; j_gene: TRBJ2-1; v_gene: TRBV7-9
CDR3nt: TGTGCCAGCAGTAGGTCACAGGCAACTAATGAAAAACTGTTTTTT; CDR3aa: CASSRSQATNEKLFF; abundance: few; d_gene: -; j_gene: TRBJ1-4; v_gene: TRBV7-2
CDR3nt: TGCAGTGCCTCCCGGACGAGAGAGACCCAGTACTTC; CDR3aa: CSASRTRETQYF; abundance: once; d_gene: -; j_gene: TRBJ2-5; v_gene: TRBV20-1
CDR3nt: TGCAGCGTTGTACGGACAACGGGCCTCTACAATGAGCAGTTCTTC; CDR3aa: CSVVRTTGLYNEQFF; abundance: many; d_gene: -; j_gene: TRBJ2-1; v_gene: TRBV29-1
CDR3nt: TGTGCCGGGAGCGAGACCCAGTACTTC; CDR3aa: CAGSETQYF; abundance: -; d_gene: -; j_gene: TRBJ2-5; v_gene: TRBV24-1
CDR3nt: TGCGCCAGCGGAGACAGCTCTGGAAACACCATATATTTT; CDR3aa: CASGDSSGNTIYF; abundance: few; d_gene: -; j_gene: TRBJ1-3; v_gene: TRBV5-1
CDR3nt: TGTGCCAGCAGTGGCGGGAGTACCCTTCACGAAAAACTGTTTTTT; CDR3aa: CASSGGSTLHEKLFF; abundance: -; d_gene: -; j_gene: TRBJ1-4; v_gene: TRBV28
CDR3nt: TGCGCCAGCAGCTTGGGGGGGTTAGGGAATAATTCACCCCTCCACTTT; CDR3aa: CASSLGGLGNNSPLHF; abundance: -; d_gene: -; j_gene: TRBJ1-6; v_gene: TRBV5-1
CDR3nt: TGTGCCAGCAGCCAAGCTGGTACCACTGAAGCTTTCTTT; CDR3aa: CASSQAGTTEAFF; abundance: -; d_gene: -; j_gene: TRBJ1-1; v_gene: TRBV3-1
CDR3nt: TGTGCCAGCAGCTTGGGACAGGGGGACTCCTACGAGCAGTACTTC; CDR3aa: CASSLGQGDSYEQYF; abundance: few; d_gene: TRBD1; j_gene: TRBJ2-7; v_gene: TRBV6-6
CDR3nt: TGTGCCACCGGGGGACAGGGGTCCAATCAGCCCCAGCATTTT; CDR3aa: CATGGQGSNQPQHF; abundance: few; d_gene: TRBD1; j_gene: TRBJ1-5; v_gene: TRBV10-3
CDR3nt: TGTGCCAGCAGTTTAGCGCTTACGTCCACCGGGGAGCTGTTTTTT; CDR3aa: CASSLALTSTGELFF; abundance: -; d_gene: -; j_gene: TRBJ2-2; v_gene: TRBV12-3/TRBV12-4
CDR3nt: TGTGCCAGCAGTTTATACGGGACAGGGTCGGTGGCCTATGGCTACACCTTC; CDR3aa: CASSLYGTGSVAYGYTF; abundance: -; d_gene: TRBD1; j_gene: TRBJ1-2; v_gene: TRBV27